What follows are 20 T cell receptor beta chains derived from one specimen sequenced in a study of cytomegalovirus exposure and HLA in healthy donors. PCR involved 60 Vbeta and 13 Jbeta primers. Assay used: immunoSEQ multiplex PCR; TCRdb lists only in-frame clones, some missing. The sample lists around 200,000 clones, under 85% occurring once. Sequencing was carried out using PBMCs. These receptor sequences come from a woman in her forties or fifties in good health and CMV-seropositive.

The CDR3 loop reads CASSWQGYEQYF. The CDR3 region has the DNA TGTGCCTCCTCGTGGCAGGGCTACGAGCAGTACTTC. The J gene is TRBJ2-7, the V gene TRBV6-5; TRBD1 is a possible D gene (5 bases). This CDR3 contains 12 residues. V shed 11 bases and J shed 3 bases, with 14 bases lying between them. Germline CDR1 is MNHEY and CDR2 is SVGAGI.

This clone was seen a single time. This sequence joins TRBV7-2 and TRBJ1-4; 9 bases fit TRBD1. The V and J ends lost 3 bases and 4 bases, in that order; junction bases with no gene match: 0. Germline CDR1 is SGHTA and CDR2 is FQGNSA. The CDR3 is made up of 14 amino acids. DNA for the CDR3: TGTGCCAGCAGCTTGGACAGGGGTAATGAAAAACTGTTTTTT. Its protein product is CASSLDRGNEKLFF.

The gene calls are TRBV10-3 and TRBJ1-5; the D is unclear. V lost 2 bases and J 5 bases, leaving 10 bases between the germline ends. The CDR3 loop spans 14 amino acids. Germline CDR1 ENHRY, CDR2 SYGVKD. This CDR3 is CAISEVGSDQPQHF. As DNA, the CDR3 is TGTGCCATCAGTGAGGTGGGCAGTGATCAGCCCCAGCATTTT.

The rearrangement uses TRBV7-9 and TRBJ2-5, with 11 bases aligning to TRBD2. The CDR3 is 15 residues long. Germline V lookup: CDR1 SEHNR, CDR2 FQNEAQ (reference sequence). Germline trimming cut 5 bases from V and 5 bases from J; bases unmatched to any gene: 7. CDR3 sequence reads: CASSLGLAGGETQYF. Written as DNA, the CDR3 is TGTGCCAGCAGCCTCGGATTAGCGGGGGGGGAGACCCAGTACTTC. Variable domain in full (rest from reference TRBV7-9 and TRBJ2-5): DTGVSQNPRHKITKRGQNVTFRCDPISEHNRLYWYRQTLGQGPEFLTYFQNEAQLEKSRLLSDRFSAERPKGSFSTLEIQRTEQGDSAMYLCASSLGLAGGETQYFGPGTRLLVL.

The chain couples TRBV30 to TRBJ1-6; maybe TRBD1 (6 bases). This CDR3 has 15 residues. With 3 bases removed from V and 6 bases from J, the gap between germline ends came to 15 bases. CDR1 GTSNPN and CDR2 SVGIG come from the germline V gene (reference sequence). The CDR3 DNA follows: TGTGCCTGGAGCGACCAGGGGTGGGGTAATTCACCCCTCCACTTT. It codes for CAWSDQGWGNSPLHF.

The chain has TRBV6-1 and TRBJ2-7; 8 positions match TRBD1. J gave up 7 bases and V 6 bases, and 5 bases lay outside the gene matches. The germline V gene has CDR1 MNHNS and CDR2 SASEGT. The CDR3 has 12 residues. CDR3 bases: TGTGCCAGCAGGGGGACAGGCGGAGAGCAGTACTTC. As protein: CASRGTGGEQYF.

The chain combines TRBV7-8 with TRBJ2-7, with no clear D. Germline CDR1 is SGHVS and CDR2 is FQNEAQ. V was shortened by 0 bases and J by 2 bases, with 5 bases between the two germline ends. CDR3 size: 13 residues. The CDR3 reads CASSLARTYEQYF. Here the CDR3 DNA reads TGTGCCAGCAGCTTAGCTAGAACCTACGAGCAGTACTTC. Full variable domain (outside the CDR3, taken from reference TRBV7-8 and TRBJ2-7): GAGVSQSPRYKVAKRGQDVALRCDPISGHVSLFWYQQALGQGPEFLTYFQNEAQLDKSGLPSDRFFAERPEGSVSTLKIQRTQQEDSAVYLCASSLARTYEQYFGPGTRLTVT.

The gene calls are TRBV27 and TRBJ2-7; possibly TRBD2 for D (5 bases). The CDR3 runs 13 residues. CDR1 is MNHEY, CDR2 SMNVEV, per germline (reference sequence). With 5 bases removed from V and 0 bases from J, the gap between germline ends came to 8 bases. The CDR3 spells CASSTRASYEQYF. CDR3 bases: TGTGCCAGCAGTACTAGGGCCTCCTACGAGCAGTACTTC.

The J gene is TRBJ1-2, the V gene TRBV30; 9 bases match TRBD1. With 7 bases clipped from V and 5 bases from J, the junction kept 11 bases outside the gene matches. Per the germline V gene, CDR1 is GTSNPN and CDR2 is SVGIG (reference sequence). This CDR3 has 14 residues. CDR3 sequence: CALEGGQGGYGYTF. The CDR3 bases are TGTGCCTTGGAAGGGGGACAGGGAGGATATGGCTACACCTTC.

The chain joins TRBV15 to TRBJ1-1, with a tentative D call TRBD1 (5 bases). With 5 bases removed from V and 4 bases from J, the gap between germline ends came to 17 bases. Germline loops: CDR1 LNHNV, CDR2 YYDKDF (reference sequence). The CDR3 length is 15 residues. For the CDR3, the DNA is TGTGCCACCAGCGACCGTCGATCGGGGGGCACTGAAGCTTTCTTT. Translation: CATSDRRSGGTEAFF.

Regarding this clone: One end of the junction varies from germline; a read error may be responsible. J is TRBJ2-7 and V is TRBV7-9; 8 bases line up with TRBD2. The CDR3 is made up of 12 amino acids. Germline loops: CDR1 SEHNR, CDR2 FQNEAQ (reference sequence). DNA for the CDR3: TGTTCCAGCAGAAGCGGGGGCGACGAGCAGTACTTC. Residues: CSSRSGGDEQYF.

This clone was observed a few times. The chain couples TRBV19 to TRBJ2-7, with D possibly TRBD1 on 5 matching bases. The CDR3 is 14 amino acids. Looked up from germline, CDR1 is LNHDA and CDR2 is SQIVND (reference sequence). V was clipped by 3 bases and J by 2 bases, with 11 bases between them. The CDR3 DNA follows: TGTGCCAGTAGTATGTCGCAGGGCCCCTACGAGCAGTACTTC. The encoded protein is CASSMSQGPYEQYF.

This rearrangement joins TRBV5-1 to TRBJ1-2; TRBD1 agrees at 9 bases. The CDR3 is 14 amino acids. CDR1 and CDR2 (germline): SGHRS, YFSETQ. The J segment lost 8 bases and the V segment lost 0 bases, leaving 5 bases of the junction unmatched. CDR3 sequence reads: CASSLGTGAGGYTF. Here the CDR3 DNA reads TGCGCCAGCAGCTTGGGGACAGGGGCCGGGGGCTACACCTTC.

The rearrangement uses TRBV29-1 and TRBJ1-2; tentative D call: TRBD1 (6 bases). The V gene's germline CDR1 is SQVTM and CDR2 ANQGSEA. The CDR3 contains 15 residues. V was clipped by 4 bases and J by 3 bases, with 18 bases between them. The CDR3 DNA is TGCAGCGTTGTCTCGCCCCAGGGGTCTTACTATGGCTACACCTTC. Protein product: CSVVSPQGSYYGYTF.

The chain uses TRBV7-2 and TRBJ2-7; D possibly corresponds to TRBD1 (6 bases). CDR1 and CDR2 from the germline V gene are SGHTA and FQGNSA. V was trimmed by 6 bases and J by 2 bases, leaving 14 bases between them. The CDR3 runs 14 residues. In DNA form, the CDR3 reads TGTGCCAGCAGACCTACAGGGTTGACCTACGAGCAGTACTTC. It codes for CASRPTGLTYEQYF.

J is TRBJ2-5 and V is TRBV6-5; 8 bases match TRBD1. From germline, CDR1 is MNHEY and CDR2 SVGAGI. The CDR3 runs to 15 residues. Trimming took 6 bases from V and 9 from J; bases not matched to a gene: 15. CDR3 nucleotides: TGTGCCAGCAGCGCCACAGGGGGTGGGGTGGGGCCCCAGTACTTC. Translation gives CASSATGGGVGPQYF.

The genes are TRBV4-1 and TRBJ1-2; tentative D call: TRBD1 (6 bases). The CDR3 consists of 14 residues. V gave up 5 bases and J gave up 2 bases, with 12 bases separating them. Germline CDR1 MGHRA, CDR2 YSYEKL. The CDR3 bases are TGCGCCAGCAGCTTAGGAACAGGGAACTATGGCTACACCTTC. Encoded protein: CASSLGTGNYGYTF.

This chain joins TRBV28 and TRBJ2-7; D perhaps matches TRBD1 (5 bases). V was clipped by 1 base and J by 3 bases, with 10 bases between them. Germline V gene sequence: CDR1 MDHEN, CDR2 SYDVKM. This CDR3 comprises 14 residues. The CDR3 DNA follows: TGTGCCAGCAGTTTATACGACAGCTACTACGAGCAGTACTTC. As protein: CASSLYDSYYEQYF.

CDR3 DNA sequence: TGTGCCAGCAGTGGGGACAGTGCAACTAATGAAAAACTGTTTTTT. Amino acids: CASSGDSATNEKLFF. The chain recombines TRBV2 with TRBJ1-4, with 7 bases lining up with TRBD1. Germline CDR1 reads SNHLY; CDR2 reads FYNNEI. There are 15 residues in the CDR3. V shed 4 bases, J shed 0 bases, and the junction held 2 bases outside the gene matches.

In regard to this clone: At one end the junction does not follow the germline gene, possibly because of a read error. The chain is built from TRBV20-1 and TRBJ1-1; D unresolved. Germline V lookup: CDR1 DFQATT, CDR2 SNEGSKA (reference sequence). The CDR3 is 10 residues long. CDR3 bases: TGCAGTGTTAGACGGGATGAAGCTTTCTTT. Translation: CSVRRDEAFF.